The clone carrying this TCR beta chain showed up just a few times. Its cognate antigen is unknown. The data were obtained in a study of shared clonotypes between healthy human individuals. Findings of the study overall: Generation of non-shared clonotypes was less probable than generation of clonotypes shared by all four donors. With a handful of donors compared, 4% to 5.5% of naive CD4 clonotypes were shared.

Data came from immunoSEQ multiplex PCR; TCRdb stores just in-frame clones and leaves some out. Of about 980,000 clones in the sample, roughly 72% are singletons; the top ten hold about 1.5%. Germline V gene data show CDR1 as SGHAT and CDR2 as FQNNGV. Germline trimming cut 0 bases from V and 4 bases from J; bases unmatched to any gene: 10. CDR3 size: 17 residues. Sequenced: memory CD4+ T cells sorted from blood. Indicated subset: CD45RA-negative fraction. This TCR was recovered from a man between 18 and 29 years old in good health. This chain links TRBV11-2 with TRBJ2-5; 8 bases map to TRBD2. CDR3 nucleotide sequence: TGTGCCAGCAGCTTAGATCAAGGACGGGGGGGCCGAGAGACCCAGTACTTC. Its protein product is CASSLDQGRGGRETQYF.